Detailed here is one TCR beta chain. The libraries were made with immunoSEQ v3. Libraries were sequenced to around 2 million read pairs (survey) or 5-6 million (deep). The assay was immunoSEQ multiplex PCR, and TCRdb's table has in-frame clones only and misses some. The sample holds tens of thousands of clones, 69% seen once. Regarding time point: pre-treatment sample, taken before nivolumab and TIL therapy. Patients were adults with stage 4 NSCLC. The entry originates in a study of TIL therapy for anti-PD-1-resistant metastatic lung cancer. Looking at the study overall: Tumors carried a median about 1.4 non-synonymous mutations per megabase.

Germline trimming cut 1 base from V and 5 bases from J; bases unmatched to any gene: 5. The length of the CDR3 is 15 residues. Germline CDR1 is SGDLS and CDR2 is YYNGEE. Sequencing was performed on blood, taken at baseline. The V call is TRBV9, the J call TRBJ2-1; 8 nucleotides match TRBD1. The TCR originated in a person aged 25-80 years with non-small cell lung cancer. The chain's CDR3 is CASSVLGQGDNEQFF. CDR3 DNA: TGTGCCAGCAGCGTATTAGGACAGGGTGACAATGAGCAGTTCTTC.